This T cell receptor beta chain was captured in a study of T cells in Graves' hyperthyroidism and ophthalmopathy. TCR beta CDR3 sequences were amplified from RNA transcripts. HTBI primers were used for first-round RT-PCR of the TCR CDR3. TCRdb fed the multiplex PCR reads into MiXCR, producing one record per CDR3 protein. The repertoire holds roughly 420,000 distinct CDR3 sequences, with around 16% as singletons. Trimming cost V 0 bases and J 2 bases; bases outside gene matches: 2. From germline, CDR1 is LGHNA and CDR2 YNFKEQ. The CDR3 spans 15 residues. The TCR was taken from a woman aged 18-29 years with Graves' hyperthyroidism. Sequences were obtained from blood. This chain links TRBV4-2 with TRBJ2-5; 8 positions agree with TRBD2. DNA for the CDR3: TGTGCCAGCAGCCAAGACGGGGGGGGTCAAGAGACCCAGTACTTC. It specifies CASSQDGGGQETQYF.